This T cell receptor (beta chain) was captured in a study of chemoradiotherapy in HPV16-positive cancers (dated by TCRdb to between 2021 and 2023). The study in broad terms: Using functional T-cell assays on cells from two HPV16-positive patients, the researchers defined candidate HPV-specific T-cell clones and common TCR motifs. The study asked whether T-cell immunity to the HPV oncoproteins E6 and E7 changes during chemoradiotherapy and whether this immunity affects survival. TCR repertoires from 86 patients with HPV-related cancers were then used to track the candidate HPV-specific TCRs and motifs. The paper's findings and limits, for the study overall: In HPV16-positive patients, expansion of HPV-responsive T cells during chemoradiotherapy was associated with improved recurrence-free survival. Expansion of candidate HPV-specific clones and E7-related TCR motifs was observed in the tumor microenvironment during treatment, whereas no such expansion was observed for non-HPV-specific T cells. Only a couple of HPV16-positive patients were used to derive the functional definition of HPV-specific T cells, and the survival association was reported for HPV16-positive patients.

Repertoires were sampled repeatedly over the course of chemoradiotherapy so that clonal expansion in the tumor microenvironment could be followed. Note on this clone: The target of this receptor is not known. Per-base qualities were not stored, and no clone one base away is much larger.

The CDR3 runs 16 residues from the cysteine to the phenylalanine. The DNA shown is the 48-base CDR3, in frame from base 1. The junction shows trimming of 3 bases on V and 4 bases on J, and the gene matches do not reach 7 bases of it. Sequences SGDLS (CDR1) and YYNGEE (CDR2) are obtained from the germline V gene. Libraries were made using the immunoSEQ multiplex PCR assay. TCRdb mirrors the immuneACCESS table, restricted to in-frame sequences. Some clones are absent from its copies; in checked studies, under half trace to an unresolved V gene, and the reason for the others is unknown. The sample profile shows approximately 12,000 clones; more than 70% of them were found once. Roughly 8% of the sample rests with the top ten.

The sample was acquired from a patient who underwent chemoradiotherapy. This clonotype was sampled from a human donor with HPV-associated anogenital cancer. The sequence is built from TRBV9 and TRBJ2-2; TRBD1 agrees with 9 junctional bases. Here is the DNA: TGTGCCAGCAGCGGACCCGGGACAGGGCCCACCGGGGAGCTGTTTTTT. It encodes CASSGPGTGPTGELFF. With all but the CDR3 taken from the reference TRBV9 and TRBJ2-2 genes, the full variable domain is: DSGVTQTPKHLITATGQRVTLRCSPRSGDLSVYWYQQSLDQGLQFLIQYYNGEERAKGNILERFSAQQFPDLHSELNLSSLELGDSALYFCASSGPGTGPTGELFFGEGSRLTVL.